The clone carrying this T cell receptor (beta chain) was seen ten or more times. The antigen is unknown. With V trimmed by 4 bases and J by 6 bases, 12 bases remained unmatched. The CDR3 totals 17 residues. CDR1 and CDR2 from the germline V gene are SGHTA and FQGNSA. These data originate in a study of T cells in Graves' hyperthyroidism and ophthalmopathy. Researchers took RNA transcripts and amplified the TCR beta CDR3 regions from them. In the first-round RT-PCR of the TCR CDR3, the HTBI primer set was used. TCRdb processed the multiplex PCR reads anew with MiXCR; each CDR3 protein has one entry. The repertoire holds 500,000 to 650,000 distinct CDR3 sequences, with 11% to 15% as singletons. General study findings and limits: Peripheral blood also featured most of the thyroid clonotypes expanded above 0.001.

The sample was blood. This rearrangement joins TRBV7-2 to TRBJ2-7; 13 positions agree with TRBD2. This sequence originates from a woman aged 35 to 49 with Graves' hyperthyroidism. CDR3: CASSYSASGTSGIEQYF. CDR3 DNA: TGTGCCAGCAGCTATTCCGCCTCCGGGACTAGCGGGATCGAGCAGTACTTC. The whole variable domain, remainder taken from reference TRBV7-2 and TRBJ2-7, is GAGVSQSPSNKVTEKGKDVELRCDPISGHTALYWYRQSLGQGLEFLIYFQGNSAPDKSGLPSDRFSAERTGGSVSTLTIQRTQQEDSAVYLCASSYSASGTSGIEQYFGPGTRLTVT.